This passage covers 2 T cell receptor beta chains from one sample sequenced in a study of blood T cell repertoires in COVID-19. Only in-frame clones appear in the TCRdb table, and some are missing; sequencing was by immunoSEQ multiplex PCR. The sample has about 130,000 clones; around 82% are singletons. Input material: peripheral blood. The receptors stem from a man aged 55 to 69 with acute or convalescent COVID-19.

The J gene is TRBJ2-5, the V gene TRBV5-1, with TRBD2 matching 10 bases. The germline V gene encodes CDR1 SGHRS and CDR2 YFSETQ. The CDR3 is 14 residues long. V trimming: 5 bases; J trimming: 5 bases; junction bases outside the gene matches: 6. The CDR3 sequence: CASRPSGGLETQYF. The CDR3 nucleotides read TGCGCCAGCAGGCCTAGCGGGGGATTGGAGACCCAGTACTTC.

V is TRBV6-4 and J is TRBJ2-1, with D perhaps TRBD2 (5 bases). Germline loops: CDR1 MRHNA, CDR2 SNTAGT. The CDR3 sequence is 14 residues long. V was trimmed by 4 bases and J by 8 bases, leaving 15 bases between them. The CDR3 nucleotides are TGTGCCAGCAGTGCCCTTCGTGGAGCGGATGAGCAGTTCTTC. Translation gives CASSALRGADEQFF.